The source of this T cell receptor beta chain is a study of cytomegalovirus exposure and HLA in healthy donors. The CDR3 is made up of 13 amino acids. Germline CDR1 SGDLS, CDR2 YYNGEE. V lost 4 bases and J lost 9, with 14 bases in between. PCR amplification relied on 60 Vbeta primers (plus 13 Jbeta primers). Data came from immunoSEQ multiplex PCR; TCRdb stores just in-frame clones and leaves some out. The repertoire holds about 160,000 clones, about 80% seen once, with approximately 1.4% in the top ten. The sequencing sample was made of PBMCs. This rearrangement joins TRBV9 to TRBJ2-1; tentatively, D is TRBD2 (6 bases). The receptor was derived from a man aged 25-45 years in good health and CMV-seronegative. The CDR3 region is CASSPFGGVEQFF. Here the CDR3 DNA reads TGTGCCAGCAGCCCCTTCGGAGGGGTTGAGCAGTTCTTC. The full variable domain, in which reference TRBV9 and TRBJ2-1 provide the parts outside the CDR3, is DSGVTQTPKHLITATGQRVTLRCSPRSGDLSVYWYQQSLDQGLQFLIQYYNGEERAKGNILERFSAQQFPDLHSELNLSSLELGDSALYFCASSPFGGVEQFFGPGTRLTVL.